A selection of T cell receptor beta chains follows, all from one sample in a study of resident and recirculating memory T cells in vitiligo. Produced via immunoSEQ multiplex PCR; TCRdb's table is partial and in-frame only. The sample includes 70,000 to 75,000 clones, approximately 90% of them seen just once. Sequencing input: blood. The receptor set was obtained from a male donor with vitiligo. The CDR3 runs from the conserved cysteine through the conserved F or W. A D gene is named only where the DNA matches it firmly. Size values are once, few and many counts, or a class for expanded clones, and some rows have none.

d_gene,v_gene,j_gene,abundance,CDR3aa,CDR3nt
TRBD1,TRBV6-6,TRBJ1-2,once,CASSYSTGPLGYGYTF,TGTGCCAGCAGTTACTCGACAGGGCCCCTGGGCTATGGCTACACCTTC
-,TRBV19,TRBJ1-1,-,CASSSGSLNIGGTEAFF,TGTGCCAGTAGTAGTGGCAGCCTTAACATAGGGGGCACTGAAGCTTTCTTT
-,TRBV27,TRBJ1-2,-,CASSFRETGYGYTF,TGTGCCAGCAGTTTCCGTGAGACAGGCTATGGCTACACCTTC
-,TRBV28,TRBJ2-2,-,CASSLARLTNTGELFF,TGTGCCAGCAGTTTGGCGCGGTTAACGAACACCGGGGAGCTGTTTTTT
-,TRBV5-3,TRBJ2-7,-,CARSFFRGYEQYF,TGTGCCAGAAGCTTCTTTAGGGGCTACGAGCAGTACTTC
-,TRBV6-6,TRBJ1-4,-,CASKVEGALDEKLFF,TGTGCCAGCAAGGTGGAGGGCGCATTAGATGAAAAACTGTTTTTT
-,TRBV5-4,TRBJ1-1,-,CASSFVSNTEAFF,TGTGCCAGCAGCTTTGTAAGCAACACTGAAGCTTTCTTT
-,TRBV4-3,TRBJ2-2,-,CASRRDTGELFF,TGCGCCAGCAGGCGGGACACCGGGGAGCTGTTTTTT
-,TRBV5-8,TRBJ1-2,-,CASSQPHGVENF,TGTGCCAGCAGCCAGCCCCACGGGGTGGAAAACTTC
-,TRBV4-3,TRBJ1-6,-,CASSQGGLPTPNSPLHF,TGCGCCAGCAGCCAAGGCGGTCTACCCACCCCCAATTCACCCCTCCACTTT
TRBD2,TRBV11-3,TRBJ2-2,-,CASSPLGGDTGELFF,TGTGCCAGCAGCCCCCTGGGGGGGGATACCGGGGAGCTGTTTTTT
-,TRBV2,TRBJ2-1,-,CASFTPRFSSYNEQFF,TGTGCCAGCTTTACCCCGCGGTTTAGCTCCTACAATGAGCAGTTCTTC
TRBD2,TRBV4-1,TRBJ2-1,-,CASSQVLRLAGEDNEQFF,TGCGCCAGCAGCCAAGTGCTGCGACTAGCGGGGGAGGACAATGAGCAGTTCTTC
TRBD1,TRBV7-7,TRBJ2-1,-,CASSLGQGNYNEQFF,TGTGCCAGCAGCTTGGGACAGGGGAACTACAATGAGCAGTTCTTC
-,TRBV6-5,TRBJ1-4,-,CASSSTMDQRDEKLFF,TGTGCCAGCAGTTCGACGATGGACCAGCGGGATGAAAAACTGTTTTTT
-,TRBV19,TRBJ2-5,-,CASSTASQETQYF,TGTGCCAGTAGTACCGCCAGCCAAGAGACCCAGTACTTC
TRBD2,TRBV13,TRBJ2-2,-,CASSSASGGTGELFF,TGTGCCAGCAGCTCGGCTTCGGGGGGAACCGGGGAGCTGTTTTTT
TRBD1,TRBV6-5,TRBJ1-5,-,CASSQGQSWQPQHF,TGTGCCAGCAGTCAGGGACAGTCTTGGCAGCCCCAGCATTTT
-,TRBV7-2,TRBJ2-5,-,CASNPGGGETQYF,TGTGCCAGCAACCCCGGTGGGGGGGAGACCCAGTACTTC
-,TRBV14,TRBJ1-1,-,CASSQMGGTEAFF,TGTGCCAGCAGCCAAATGGGAGGCACTGAAGCTTTCTTT
-,TRBV7-7,TRBJ2-1,-,CASSLETSSYNEQFF,TGTGCTAGCAGCTTAGAAACGAGCTCCTACAATGAGCAGTTCTTC
-,TRBV27,TRBJ1-1,-,CASWGGADTEAFF,TGTGCCAGCTGGGGAGGGGCGGACACTGAAGCTTTCTTT
TRBD1,TRBV4-1,TRBJ2-1,-,CASSQGFDPGTGKSNEQFF,TGCGCCAGCAGCCAAGGGTTTGACCCCGGGACAGGGAAGTCCAATGAGCAGTTCTTC
-,TRBV6-4,TRBJ2-3,-,CASSDGPSGGTDTQYF,TGTGCCAGCAGTGACGGGCCCTCCGGCGGCACAGATACGCAGTATTTT
-,TRBV7-7,TRBJ1-1,-,CASSYEVMNTEAFF,TGTGCTAGCAGCTATGAGGTAATGAACACTGAAGCTTTCTTT
TRBD1,TRBV9,TRBJ1-5,once,CASSVGTGGVDQPQHF,TGTGCCAGCAGCGTAGGGACAGGGGGCGTCGATCAGCCCCAGCATTTT
TRBD1,TRBV5-4,TRBJ2-7,-,CASSPGTGRDEQYF,TGTGCCAGCAGCCCCGGGACAGGGCGCGACGAGCAGTACTTC
-,TRBV25-1,TRBJ2-1,-,CASSASAANNEQFF,TGTGCCAGCAGTGCATCGGCGGCGAACAATGAGCAGTTCTTC
-,TRBV4-3,TRBJ1-5,-,CASSQERVLGGDQPQHF,TGCGCCAGCAGCCAAGAGAGGGTCTTAGGGGGGGATCAGCCCCAGCATTTT
TRBD1,TRBV19,TRBJ1-5,-,CATWDRGNQPQHF,TGTGCCACCTGGGACAGGGGAAATCAGCCCCAGCATTTT
TRBD2,TRBV6-6,TRBJ2-3,-,CASVLGGLAGFDTQYF,TGTGCCAGCGTCCTAGGTGGACTAGCGGGGTTCGATACGCAGTATTTT
TRBD2,TRBV5-3,TRBJ2-7,-,CARSRGLAGGPDYEQYF,TGTGCCAGAAGCCGGGGACTAGCGGGGGGGCCTGACTACGAGCAGTACTTC
TRBD2,TRBV5-4,TRBJ2-1,-,CASSPGLAQGDEQFF,TGTGCCAGCAGCCCAGGACTAGCCCAGGGTGATGAGCAGTTCTTC
-,TRBV18,TRBJ1-2,-,CASSPLPRDYGYTF,TGTGCCAGCTCACCACTACCGCGAGACTATGGCTACACCTTC
-,TRBV6-1,TRBJ2-7,once,CASSEGGDSSYEQYF,TGTGCCAGCAGTGAAGGGGGGGACAGCTCCTACGAGCAGTACTTC
-,TRBV6-1,TRBJ2-5,few,CASSAKRFQETQYF,TGTGCCAGTTCCGCAAAGCGTTTCCAAGAGACCCAGTACTTC
-,TRBV15,TRBJ2-2,once,CATSVRTGEPGTGELFF,TGTGCCACCAGCGTCCGTACCGGGGAGCCGGGCACCGGGGAGCTGTTTTTT
-,TRBV6-5,TRBJ2-3,once,CASRSTDTQYF,TGTGCCAGTCGGTCCACAGATACGCAGTATTTT